This T cell receptor (beta chain) was retrieved from a study of response to subunit inactivated influenza vaccine. As concerns this clonotype: Its target is unknown.

TCRdb fed the RT-PCR reads into MiXCR, producing one record per CDR3 protein. The sample includes about 700,000 distinct CDR3 sequences, 15% to 18% of them seen just once. Germline V gene data show CDR1 as SGHAT and CDR2 as FQDESV (reference sequence). The germline V and J ends were trimmed by 1 base and 3 bases, with 16 bases remaining between them. The CDR3 runs 17 residues. Study-level findings and limits: Authors suggested that a seasonal influenza vaccination recruits few new T cells each time.

This receptor was obtained from a man in his forties or fifties who received an inactivated influenza vaccine. Sequencing used PBMCs from blood, obtained 11 to 12 days after vaccination. This chain connects TRBV11-1 to TRBJ2-1; D could derive from TRBD1 or TRBD2 (6 bases each). The CDR3 loop is CASSLGVGGHYYNEQFF. As DNA, the CDR3 is TGTGCCAGCAGCTTAGGTGTAGGGGGGCACTACTACAATGAGCAGTTCTTC.